These 18 T cell receptor beta chains were sequenced from one sample in a study of Graves' ophthalmopathy and Graves' hyperthyroidism. As the template, RNA transcripts were used to amplify TCR beta CDR3 regions. An opening RT-PCR round employed HTBI primers and preceded a second-round multiplex PCR. TCRdb analysed the multiplex PCR reads with MiXCR anew, one entry per CDR3 protein. Of 350,000 to 400,000 distinct CDR3 sequences listed, about 16% are singletons. The sample was peripheral blood. The origin of the receptors is a woman aged 18-29 years with Graves' ophthalmopathy.

This clonotype has at least ten counts. This chain uses TRBV10-3 with TRBJ1-1; 9 nucleotides align to TRBD1. This CDR3 is built from 15 residues. J lost 5 bases, V lost 3 bases, and 7 bases had no gene match. The germline CDR1 and CDR2 sequences are ENHRY and SYGVKD. CDR3 DNA: TGTGCCATCAGTGATTCCGGGACAGGGCGAACTGAAGCTTTCTTT. This encodes CAISDSGTGRTEAFF.

This clonotype was picked up many times. The chain employs TRBV30 and TRBJ2-3; D may be TRBD1 (5 bases). Trimming removed 0 bases from V and 6 bases from J, with 10 bases in between. This CDR3 spans 13 amino acids. Germline-derived CDR1 and CDR2 are GTSNPN and SVGIG (reference sequence). This CDR3 is CAWSVGVPDTQYF. In nucleotides, the CDR3 is TGTGCCTGGAGTGTAGGGGTACCCGATACGCAGTATTTT.

The chain couples TRBV5-1 to TRBJ2-5; D is undetermined. Trimming stripped 0 bases from V and 5 bases from J, with 8 bases between. This CDR3 region has 13 residues. In germline, CDR1 is SGHRS, CDR2 YFSETQ. The CDR3 protein is CASSLEGFETQYF. The DNA of the CDR3 is TGCGCCAGCAGCTTGGAGGGTTTCGAGACCCAGTACTTC. Looking up the rest from reference TRBV5-1 and TRBJ2-5 gives the full variable domain: KAGVTQTPRYLIKTRGQQVTLSCSPISGHRSVSWYQQTPGQGLQFLFEYFSETQRNKGNFPGRFSGRQFSNSRSEMNVSTLELGDSALYLCASSLEGFETQYFGPGTRLLVL.

This clonotype was observed many times. The chain has TRBV10-3 and TRBJ2-7; 14 bases are a match to TRBD2. The V and J ends lost 11 bases and 5 bases, in that order; junction bases with no gene match: 14. The V gene's germline CDR1 is ENHRY and CDR2 SYGVKD. The CDR3 loop spans 16 amino acids. Here the CDR3 DNA reads TGTGCCTCCGCCGGGACTAGCGGGAGCTCGGACGACGAGCAGTACTTC. As protein: CASAGTSGSSDDEQYF.

The chain joins TRBV28 to TRBJ2-4; D gene uncertain. The germline V gene has CDR1 MDHEN and CDR2 SYDVKM. The ends were cut back, 5 bases at V and 0 bases at J, with 8 bases in the middle. This CDR3 spans 14 amino acids. The CDR3 is CASSPKLAKNIQYF. DNA of the CDR3: TGTGCCAGCAGTCCCAAGTTAGCCAAAAACATTCAGTACTTC.

This clonotype was counted ten times or more. The rearrangement uses TRBV6-5 and TRBJ2-7, with D tentatively TRBD1 (6 bases). Germline V gene lookup returns CDR1 MNHEY and CDR2 SVGAGI. CDR3 length: 14 amino acids. V lost 0 bases and J lost 5, with 11 bases in between. The CDR3 loop is CASSYSSGQNEQYF. CDR3 DNA: TGTGCCAGCAGTTACTCGTCAGGACAGAACGAGCAGTACTTC.

This clonotype was seen repeatedly, ten times or more. The chain couples TRBV24-1 to TRBJ2-5; the D is unclear. Germline V gene lookup returns CDR1 KGHDR and CDR2 SFDVKD. V gave up 6 bases and J gave up 7 bases, with 14 bases separating them. The CDR3 totals 13 residues. The CDR3 sequence is CATSHLSDGTQYF. The CDR3 DNA follows: TGTGCCACCAGTCACCTGTCAGATGGGACCCAGTACTTC.

This chain connects TRBV6-1 to TRBJ1-2; D may be TRBD1 (5 bases). Germline-derived CDR1 and CDR2 are MNHNS and SASEGT. Between the trimmed V and J ends, which lost 6 bases and 2 bases, there was a span of 16 bases. This CDR3 spans 15 amino acids. CDR3 sequence: CASSNTGTVNYGYTF. Written as DNA, the CDR3 is TGTGCCAGCAGCAATACCGGGACGGTCAACTATGGCTACACCTTC.

Turning to this clonotype: This could be a read error, since a much larger clone is one nucleotide away. The chain combines TRBV28 with TRBJ1-5; 7 bases fit TRBD1. Germline V gene lookup returns CDR1 MDHEN and CDR2 SYDVKM. There are 14 residues in the CDR3. DNA for the CDR3: TGTGTCAGCAGTTTACAGGGGCTCAATCAGCCCCAGCATTTT. Amino acids: CVSSLQGLNQPQHF.

At least ten counts were recorded for this clonotype. The chain links TRBV29-1 to TRBJ2-7; 8 nucleotides match TRBD2. There are 13 residues in the CDR3. V lost 5 bases to trimming and J lost 0 bases; unmatched junction nucleotides: 3. CDR1 and CDR2 from the germline V gene are SQVTM and ANQGSEA. This chain's CDR3 is CSVSSGYSYEQYF. The DNA of the CDR3 is TGCAGCGTTTCTAGCGGGTACTCCTACGAGCAGTACTTC.

This clonotype occurred many times. The chain uses TRBV30 and TRBJ1-1, with a possible D match to TRBD1 (6 bases). This CDR3 has 13 residues. Germline loops: CDR1 GTSNPN, CDR2 SVGIG (reference sequence). Deletions cut 1 base from V and 6 bases from J, with 12 bases between. CDR3 sequence: CAWSENRAPEAFF. The CDR3 DNA follows: TGTGCCTGGAGTGAAAACAGGGCCCCTGAAGCTTTCTTT.

In its sample, this clonotype was seen many times. The genes are TRBV10-3 and TRBJ1-1, with D perhaps matching TRBD1 (6 bases). The CDR3 loop spans 14 amino acids. The germline CDR1 and CDR2 sequences are ENHRY and SYGVKD. V shed 9 bases and J shed 5 bases, with 19 bases lying between them. CDR3: CAMLDPLQGTEAFF. The CDR3 nucleotides are TGTGCCATGCTCGACCCTTTACAGGGAACTGAAGCTTTCTTT.

This clonotype was seen repeatedly, ten times or more. The chain carries TRBV18 and TRBJ2-2; D may match TRBD1 or TRBD2 (5 bases each). Germline CDR1 is KGHSH and CDR2 is LQKENI. Deletions cut 6 bases from V and 6 bases from J, with 20 bases between. The CDR3 runs 16 residues. The CDR3 loop reads CASSGTDPGNAGELFF. In DNA form, the CDR3 reads TGTGCCAGCTCGGGGACGGACCCGGGTAACGCCGGGGAGCTGTTTTTT.

This clonotype has a count of ten or more. The chain uses TRBV9 and TRBJ2-7; D is possibly TRBD1 or TRBD2 (5 bases each). Germline V CDR1 and CDR2: SGDLS, YYNGEE. V was shortened by 6 bases and J by 5 bases, with 18 bases between the two germline ends. The CDR3 is 14 residues long. The DNA for the CDR3 is TGTGCCAGCACCCGGGGCAAGGGGTTAGACGAGCAGTACTTC. Translated, it gives CASTRGKGLDEQYF.

Many counts were recorded for this clonotype. V usage is TRBV20-1 and J usage is TRBJ1-5; tentative D call: TRBD1 (5 bases). Looked up from germline, CDR1 is DFQATT and CDR2 is SNEGSKA (reference sequence). The ends were cut back, 5 bases at V and 5 bases at J, with 13 bases in the middle. This CDR3 has 13 residues. CDR3 loop: CSAGTGVDQPQHF. The CDR3 region has the DNA TGCAGTGCTGGTACGGGGGTGGATCAGCCCCAGCATTTT.

This clonotype appeared many times. The chain joins TRBV7-9 to TRBJ2-2, with 8 bases matching TRBD1. J was trimmed by 2 bases and V by 6 bases; bases with no gene match: 8. The CDR3 is made up of 16 amino acids. CDR1 SEHNR and CDR2 FQNEAQ come from the germline V gene (reference sequence). This CDR3 reads CASSGVRGLNTGELFF. CDR3 DNA sequence: TGTGCCAGCAGTGGGGTCAGGGGGCTTAACACCGGGGAGCTGTTTTTT.

This clonotype was detected ten times or more. The gene calls are TRBV11-2 and TRBJ2-5; D possibly corresponds to TRBD1 (6 bases). Trimming took off 2 bases at V and 4 bases at J, with 14 bases between the two ends. The CDR3 runs 15 residues. In germline, CDR1 is SGHAT, CDR2 FQNNGV. CDR3 residues: CASSLSQGILETQYF. In DNA form, the CDR3 reads TGTGCCAGCAGCTTATCGCAGGGGATATTAGAGACCCAGTACTTC.

V is TRBV6-2 or TRBV6-3 and J is TRBJ2-2; D gene uncertain. V gave up 6 bases and J gave up 4 bases, with 15 bases separating them. The germline CDR1 and CDR2 sequences are MNHEY and SVGEGT. The CDR3 has 15 amino acids. The CDR3 DNA sequence: TGTGCCAGCAGCCGAATACGAATCCCCACCGGGGAGCTGTTTTTT. It translates to CASSRIRIPTGELFF.